The 26 T cell receptor beta chains presented below share a single source sample, sequenced in a study of blood T cell repertoires in COVID-19. Only in-frame clones appear in the TCRdb table, and some are missing; sequencing was by immunoSEQ multiplex PCR. Of 190,000 or so clones listed, 75% to 85% are singletons. Material: PBMCs or T cells enriched from blood (not recorded which). The source of these receptors is a man aged 35 to 55 who had recovered from COVID-19.

The chain is built from TRBV10-1 and TRBJ2-7; D not certain. Deletions cut 0 bases from V and 9 bases from J, with 12 bases between. This CDR3 spans 13 amino acids. From germline, CDR1 is WNHNN and CDR2 SYGVQD (reference sequence). The CDR3 is CASSESQRLGQYF. The CDR3 DNA is TGCGCCAGCAGTGAGTCCCAGCGCTTAGGGCAGTACTTC.

The chain has TRBV29-1 and TRBJ2-4; possible D gene TRBD2, 6 bases. Looked up from germline, CDR1 is SQVTM and CDR2 is ANQGSEA. CDR3 length: 19 residues. Deletions cut 2 bases from V and 0 bases from J, with 23 bases between. CDR3 DNA sequence: TGCAGCGTTGAAACAAAGGAATGGGGGGATAGCCTAGCCAAAAACATTCAGTACTTC. It yields the protein CSVETKEWGDSLAKNIQYF.

This clone was recorded a few times. Other DNA sequences in this sample translate to the same CDR3. The rearrangement links TRBV7-2 to TRBJ1-2, with 10 bases that match TRBD1. Trimming at V came to 4 bases and at J to 5 bases, leaving 10 bases not matched to a gene. The CDR3 has 16 amino acids. CDR1 SGHTA and CDR2 FQGNSA come from the germline V gene. The CDR3 DNA is TGTGCCAGCAGCTGGCGGACAGGGGGAACTCAGTATGGCTACACCTTC. Translating it yields CASSWRTGGTQYGYTF.

V and J are TRBV5-1 and TRBJ2-5, with 12 bases fitting TRBD1. Germline V gives CDR1 SGHRS, CDR2 YFSETQ. The CDR3 totals 14 residues. V lost 7 bases, J lost 5 bases, and 6 bases stayed unmatched. CDR3 sequence reads: CASGGQGAAETQYF. CDR3 sequence (DNA): TGCGCCAGCGGGGGACAGGGGGCGGCGGAGACCCAGTACTTC.

Only one count was recorded for this clone. The gene calls are TRBV7-2 and TRBJ1-2; maybe TRBD1 (5 bases). This CDR3 region has 14 residues. The germline V and J ends were trimmed by 5 bases and 4 bases, with 14 bases remaining between them. Per the germline V gene, CDR1 is SGHTA and CDR2 is FQGNSA. CDR3 protein: CASSPAGPPYGYTF. The CDR3, as DNA: TGTGCCAGCAGCCCGGCGGGACCACCCTATGGCTACACCTTC.

The chain is built from TRBV6-2 or TRBV6-3 and TRBJ1-5; a possible D gene is TRBD1 (6 bases). Germline-derived CDR1 and CDR2 are MNHEY and SVGEGT. With 2 bases removed from V and 6 bases from J, the gap between germline ends came to 17 bases. The CDR3 consists of 16 residues. Here the CDR3 reads CASSYRGGHGVQPQHF. In DNA form, the CDR3 reads TGTGCCAGCAGTTACCGGGGGGGCCATGGAGTTCAGCCCCAGCATTTT.

The J gene is TRBJ1-3, the V gene TRBV30, with D unclear. CDR1 is GTSNPN, CDR2 SVGIG, per germline (reference sequence). This CDR3 has 14 residues. V gave up 2 bases and J gave up 1 base, with 9 bases separating them. CDR3 in amino acids: CAWSQVRSGNTIYF. The CDR3 DNA follows: TGTGCCTGGAGTCAAGTGCGGTCTGGAAACACCATATATTTT. The whole variable domain, remainder taken from reference TRBV30 and TRBJ1-3, is SQTIHQWPATLVQPVGSPLSLECTVEGTSNPNLYWYRQAAGRGLQLLFYSVGIGQISSEVPQNLSASRPQDRQFILSSKKLLLSDSGFYLCAWSQVRSGNTIYFGEGSWLTVV.

The chain couples TRBV5-1 to TRBJ2-1; D uncertain. This CDR3 is 14 amino acids long. Germline CDR1 SGHRS, CDR2 YFSETQ. The V and J ends lost 0 bases and 7 bases respectively, with 11 bases between them. The chain's CDR3 is CASSLGPGSNEQFF. The CDR3 nucleotides read TGCGCCAGCAGCTTGGGTCCCGGGTCGAATGAGCAGTTCTTC. Full variable domain (outside the CDR3, taken from reference TRBV5-1 and TRBJ2-1): KAGVTQTPRYLIKTRGQQVTLSCSPISGHRSVSWYQQTPGQGLQFLFEYFSETQRNKGNFPGRFSGRQFSNSRSEMNVSTLELGDSALYLCASSLGPGSNEQFFGPGTRLTVL.

The gene calls are TRBV4-2 and TRBJ1-3; D is possibly TRBD1 (5 bases). The CDR3 is made up of 16 amino acids. V lost 0 bases and J lost 4, with 13 bases in between. Germline V gives CDR1 LGHNA, CDR2 YNFKEQ. The CDR3 nucleotides are TGTGCCAGCAGCCAAGAAAGGGCAGGGTTGGGAAACACCATATATTTT. Amino acids: CASSQERAGLGNTIYF.

The V gene is TRBV9, the J gene TRBJ1-1, with D tentatively TRBD1 (6 bases). The CDR3 is 16 amino acids. Trimming left V 0 bases short and J 1 base short, with 13 bases between. Per the germline V gene, CDR1 is SGDLS and CDR2 is YYNGEE. CDR3 in amino acids: CASSVATGRANTEAFF. CDR3 in DNA: TGTGCCAGCAGCGTAGCTACAGGGAGGGCGAACACTGAAGCTTTCTTT.

The V and J genes are TRBV19 and TRBJ2-5; possibly TRBD2 for D (6 bases). The CDR3 consists of 14 residues. Deletions cut 6 bases from V and 1 base from J, with 12 bases between. Germline loops: CDR1 LNHDA, CDR2 SQIVND (reference sequence). The DNA of the CDR3 is TGTGCCAGTAGCCGCGGGGTATTCCAAGAGACCCAGTACTTC. This gives the protein CASSRGVFQETQYF.

J is TRBJ2-5 and V is TRBV4-1, with 8 nucleotides matching TRBD1. V was pared by 1 base and J by 3 bases, with 1 base of the junction left unmatched. The V gene's germline CDR1 is MGHRA and CDR2 YSYEKL. This CDR3 has 14 residues. CDR3 sequence reads: CASSQAGQEETQYF. The CDR3, as DNA: TGCGCCAGCAGCCAAGCGGGACAGGAAGAGACCCAGTACTTC.

This chain joins TRBV9 and TRBJ1-2; D might be TRBD1 (6 bases). Trimming cost V 4 bases and J 2 bases, with 15 bases left between them. The CDR3 length is 15 residues. Germline V gene data show CDR1 as SGDLS and CDR2 as YYNGEE. The CDR3 is CASSLSGTQNYGYTF. CDR3 DNA: TGTGCCAGCAGCCTCTCCGGGACACAAAACTATGGCTACACCTTC. The whole variable domain, filled in from reference TRBV9 and TRBJ1-2, reads DSGVTQTPKHLITATGQRVTLRCSPRSGDLSVYWYQQSLDQGLQFLIQYYNGEERAKGNILERFSAQQFPDLHSELNLSSLELGDSALYFCASSLSGTQNYGYTFGSGTRLTVV.

The chain joins TRBV7-3 to TRBJ2-1; 9 bases match TRBD2. CDR1 and CDR2 (germline): SGHTA, FQGTGA. The CDR3 contains 15 residues. The trim removed 2 bases at V and 9 bases at J, leaving 8 bases unmatched. Here the CDR3 reads CASSLAGGALGEQFF. CDR3 DNA sequence: TGTGCCAGCAGCTTAGCGGGAGGGGCCCTAGGTGAGCAGTTCTTC.

This rearrangement joins TRBV5-1 to TRBJ2-5; D uncertain. Germline-derived CDR1 and CDR2 are SGHRS and YFSETQ. Between the trimmed V and J ends, which lost 4 bases and 2 bases, there was a span of 12 bases. The length of the CDR3 is 14 residues. CDR3 DNA sequence: TGCGCCAGCAGCGAGCAGACTGTGCAAGAGACCCAGTACTTC. Translating it yields CASSEQTVQETQYF.

The chain links TRBV6-5 to TRBJ1-3; D is unclear. The germline gives CDR1 MNHEY, CDR2 SVGAGI. V was pared by 0 bases and J by 4 bases, with 7 bases between. The CDR3 is 14 residues long. The CDR3 region has the DNA TGTGCCAGCAGTTACTCAGCCCCCGGAAACACCATATATTTT. It yields the protein CASSYSAPGNTIYF.

The rearrangement uses TRBV7-6 and TRBJ2-2, with D possibly TRBD2 on 5 matching bases. This CDR3 has 16 residues. V was shortened by 2 bases and J by 6 bases, with 16 bases between the two germline ends. Germline assignment: CDR1 SGHVS and CDR2 FNYEAQ. CDR3 amino acids: CASSLNRGKIAGELFF. Written as DNA, the CDR3 is TGTGCCAGCAGCTTAAACCGAGGGAAGATAGCCGGGGAGCTGTTTTTT.

This clone came up once. This sequence joins TRBV11-1 and TRBJ2-5; a weak D match, TRBD1 (6 bases). The germline gives CDR1 SGHAT, CDR2 FQDESV (reference sequence). Between the trimmed V and J ends, which lost 0 bases and 4 bases, there was a span of 12 bases. CDR3 size: 15 residues. CDR3 sequence reads: CASSLAATGPETQYF. In DNA form, the CDR3 reads TGTGCCAGCAGCTTAGCGGCAACAGGGCCAGAGACCCAGTACTTC.

This clone has a single count. CDR3 sequence reads: CASSPGIAEPSNQPQHF. Here the CDR3 DNA reads TGTGCCAGCTCACCAGGAATAGCAGAGCCTAGCAATCAGCCCCAGCATTTT. The genes are TRBV18 and TRBJ1-5; D ambiguous. V was clipped by 2 bases and J by 0 bases, with 14 bases between them. Germline CDR1 and CDR2: KGHSH and LQKENI. The CDR3 has 17 amino acids.

The chain links TRBV6-5 to TRBJ2-1; D is possibly TRBD2 (6 bases). The CDR3 totals 12 residues. The germline V gene encodes CDR1 MNHEY and CDR2 SVGAGI. The V and J ends lost 8 bases and 2 bases respectively, with 7 bases between them. The CDR3: CASLAPYNEQFF. In DNA form, the CDR3 reads TGTGCCAGCCTAGCGCCCTACAATGAGCAGTTCTTC.

The chain couples TRBV2 to TRBJ1-2, with D possibly being TRBD1 (5 bases). The germline CDR1 and CDR2 sequences are SNHLY and FYNNEI. The CDR3 has 15 residues. Trimming removed 8 bases at V and 3 bases at J, with 19 bases between. The CDR3 nucleotides read TGTGCCAGCCTCCCACAGGAAGCACGGGACTATGGCTACACCTTC. Residues: CASLPQEARDYGYTF.

This chain joins TRBV2 and TRBJ1-5; the D is unclear. V was trimmed by 4 bases and J by 6 bases, leaving 10 bases between them. Germline V gene data show CDR1 as SNHLY and CDR2 as FYNNEI. There are 13 residues in the CDR3. CDR3 region: CASSGGSGQPQHF. In nucleotides, the CDR3 is TGTGCCAGCAGTGGCGGGTCGGGTCAGCCCCAGCATTTT.

This clone was observed a handful of times. This chain joins TRBV5-4 and TRBJ1-2; 11 nucleotides agree with TRBD1. V lost 4 bases, J lost 4 bases, and 3 bases stayed unmatched. Germline V CDR1 and CDR2: SGHNT, YYREEE (reference sequence). The CDR3 has 14 amino acids. Here the CDR3 DNA reads TGTGCCAGCAGCCGGGACAGGGGGTTCTATGGCTACACCTTC. Translated: CASSRDRGFYGYTF.

The gene calls are TRBV10-3 and TRBJ1-6, with a possible D match to TRBD1 (5 bases). The CDR3 runs to 14 residues. Looked up from germline, CDR1 is ENHRY and CDR2 is SYGVKD. Trimming took 6 bases from V and 3 from J, leaving 9 bases between them. The CDR3 spells CAIRGQDYNSPLHF. The DNA for the CDR3 is TGTGCCATCAGGGGGCAGGACTATAATTCACCCCTCCACTTT.

V is TRBV27 and J is TRBJ2-3; 8 positions agree with TRBD1. Germline trimming cut 5 bases from V and 4 bases from J; bases unmatched to any gene: 5. The germline V gene has CDR1 MNHEY and CDR2 SMNVEV (reference sequence). This CDR3 comprises 14 residues. CDR3 bases: TGTGCCAGCAGTCGGACAGGGTGGGCAGATACGCAGTATTTT. It encodes CASSRTGWADTQYF.

The chain carries TRBV10-3 and TRBJ2-1; 11 nucleotides line up with TRBD1. The CDR3 spans 19 residues. CDR1 and CDR2 from the germline V gene are ENHRY and SYGVKD. With 3 bases clipped from V and 1 base from J, the junction kept 11 bases outside the gene matches. CDR3 region: CAISDSKGQGVSSYNEQFF. The CDR3 region has the DNA TGTGCCATCAGTGATTCGAAGGGACAGGGGGTAAGTTCCTACAATGAGCAGTTCTTC.